The T cell receptor beta chain under discussion was sequenced for a study of blood T cells in healthy people across ages. V dropped 6 bases and J dropped 4 bases, with 15 bases sitting between them. The CDR3 contains 14 residues. Per germline, CDR1 ENHRY and CDR2 SYGVKD. The authors ran a second PCR of roughly 6 to 12 cycles using a sample-barcoded 5' primer and a J-beta primer mix. MiXCR, applied by TCRdb to the 5' RACE reads, yields one record per CDR3 protein. Among 2 million or so distinct CDR3 sequences listed, 49% were seen once. Study-level findings and limits: Without sorted subsets, naive and antigen-experienced compartments could not be conclusively compared. Diversity was estimated from one million T cells, and these estimates were considered underestimates.

As concerns this clonotype: Its antigen remains unknown.

The sequence derives from a woman in her 40s in good health. Sequenced input: blood. This chain links TRBV10-3 with TRBJ1-2; D remains ambiguous. The CDR3 DNA follows: TGTGCCATCAGCCCCCAAGAGGGCCCCTATGGCTACACCTTC. Protein product: CAISPQEGPYGYTF.